This is a list of T cell receptor beta chains from one sample in a study of blood T cell repertoires in COVID-19. Sequencing was performed with immunoSEQ multiplex PCR; in TCRdb, only in-frame clones are kept and a portion is missing. Among some 75,000 clones listed, over 80% were seen once. The material sequenced was peripheral blood. All receptors come from a man aged 50 to 59 with COVID-19, enrolled during active disease. CDR3s include the opening cysteine and the closing phenylalanine or tryptophan. A D gene is named only where the DNA matches it firmly. Some rows have no size entry. The others give once, few or many, or a class for an expanded clone.

J	size	V	D	CDR3	DNA
TRBJ1-1	once	TRBV6-6	-	CATWGSGVATEAFF	TGTGCCACCTGGGGTTCAGGGGTGGCCACTGAAGCTTTCTTT
TRBJ2-3	-	TRBV30	TRBD1	CAWSVVPSGVDRGLTDTQYF	TGTGCCTGGAGTGTGGTCCCATCTGGGGTTGACAGGGGGCTCACAGATACGCAGTATTTT
TRBJ2-7	-	TRBV6-6	TRBD2	CASSLFREGLDEQYF	TGTGCCAGCAGTCTCTTCCGGGAGGGCCTGGACGAGCAGTACTTC
TRBJ2-1	once	TRBV27	-	CASRRLASDEQFF	TGTGCCAGCCGGCGGCTAGCGTCGGATGAGCAGTTCTTC
TRBJ1-2	-	TRBV6-1	TRBD1	CASSEEGWGQTCF	TGTGCCAGCAGTGAAGAGGGTTGGGGACAGACCTGCTTC
TRBJ1-6	-	TRBV30	TRBD1	CAWSQGQGNSPLHF	TGTGCCTGGAGTCAGGGACAGGGGAATTCACCCCTCCACTTT
TRBJ1-2	-	TRBV5-4	TRBD1	CASSLGTGPYYGYTF	TGTGCCAGCAGCTTAGGGACAGGCCCCTACTATGGCTACACCTTC
TRBJ1-5	-	TRBV19	-	CASRLVEQGIQPQHF	TGTGCCAGTAGGCTAGTCGAACAGGGAATTCAGCCCCAGCATTTT
TRBJ2-3	-	TRBV27	TRBD2	CASSWREGDTQYF	TGTGCCAGCAGTTGGCGGGAGGGAGATACGCAGTATTTT
TRBJ1-4	-	TRBV19	-	CASSISGLDEKLFF	TGTGCCAGTAGTATATCAGGACTTGATGAAAAACTGTTTTTT
TRBJ1-1	-	TRBV11-2	-	CASSLSGTMNTEAFF	TGTGCCAGCAGCTTAAGTGGGACAATGAACACTGAAGCTTTCTTT
TRBJ2-3	few	TRBV24-1	TRBD1	CATSDRTGAADTQYF	TGTGCCACCAGTGATCGGACAGGGGCGGCAGATACGCAGTATTTT
TRBJ1-1	-	TRBV5-1	TRBD1	CASSLGQGEAFF	TGCGCCAGCAGCTTAGGACAGGGTGAAGCTTTCTTT
TRBJ2-7	-	TRBV5-1	-	CASRLTESVGPYEQYF	TGCGCCAGCAGGCTGACAGAGTCCGTGGGCCCCTACGAGCAGTACTTC
TRBJ1-5	-	TRBV6-5	TRBD1	CASSPRTGLRQPQHF	TGTGCCAGCAGCCCCCGGACAGGGTTGCGTCAGCCCCAGCATTTT
TRBJ2-1	-	TRBV28	-	CASTSGGRMSSYNEQFF	TGTGCCAGCACCTCCGGAGGACGGATGAGCTCCTACAATGAGCAGTTCTTC
TRBJ1-5	-	TRBV10-3	-	CAISEPERPQHF	TGTGCCATCAGTGAGCCGGAGAGGCCCCAGCATTTT
TRBJ1-6	-	TRBV5-1	TRBD1	CASSLDRGNNSPLHF	TGCGCCAGCAGCTTGGACAGGGGGAATAATTCACCCCTCCACTTT
TRBJ1-2	-	TRBV5-6	-	CASSYGEGFYTF	TGTGCCAGCAGCTACGGGGAGGGATTCTACACCTTC